This TCR beta chain is from a study of cytomegalovirus exposure and HLA in healthy donors. Study at large: Unique TCR beta sequences numbering approximately 120 million came from approximately 180 million T cells in an earlier analysis. Regarding the study as a whole: There were several of the most significant clusters that appeared linked to common viral pathogens in a later analysis.

After removal of 1 base from V and 7 bases from J, the junction contained 6 bases not matched to a gene. The CDR3 has 14 residues. The V gene's germline CDR1 is SGHNT and CDR2 YENEEA. It was with 60 Vbeta and 13 Jbeta primers that the PCR ran. Profiled with immunoSEQ multiplex PCR; TCRdb holds only in-frame clones, not every one. Of roughly 190,000 clones in the sample, roughly 13% were seen once. On this clone: The antigen is not known.

Healthy bone marrow donors made up the cohort. This TCR was sampled from a man between 45 and 60 years old in good health and CMV-seropositive. The chain carries TRBV11-3 and TRBJ2-5; 7 bases match TRBD1. The sample taken for sequencing was PBMCs. This CDR3 reads CASSLVGQSGTQYF. CDR3 DNA: TGTGCCAGCAGCTTAGTGGGACAGTCGGGGACCCAGTACTTC.